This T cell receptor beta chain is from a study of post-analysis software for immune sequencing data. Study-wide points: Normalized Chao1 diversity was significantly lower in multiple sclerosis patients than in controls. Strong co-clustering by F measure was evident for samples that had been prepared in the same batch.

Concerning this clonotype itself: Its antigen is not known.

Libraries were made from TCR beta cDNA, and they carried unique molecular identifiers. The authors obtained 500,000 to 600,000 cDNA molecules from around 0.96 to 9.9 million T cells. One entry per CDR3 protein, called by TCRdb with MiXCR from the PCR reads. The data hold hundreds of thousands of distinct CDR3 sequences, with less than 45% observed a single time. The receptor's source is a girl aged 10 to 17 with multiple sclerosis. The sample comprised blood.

CDR3 in amino acids: CSARSISGRDEQFF. The CDR3 region has the DNA TGCAGTGCTAGATCTATTAGCGGACGGGATGAGCAGTTCTTC. V gene TRBV20-1 combines with J gene TRBJ2-1; maybe TRBD2 (6 bases). There are 14 residues in the CDR3. From germline, CDR1 is DFQATT and CDR2 SNEGSKA (reference sequence). Deletions cut 2 bases from V and 8 bases from J, with 16 bases between.